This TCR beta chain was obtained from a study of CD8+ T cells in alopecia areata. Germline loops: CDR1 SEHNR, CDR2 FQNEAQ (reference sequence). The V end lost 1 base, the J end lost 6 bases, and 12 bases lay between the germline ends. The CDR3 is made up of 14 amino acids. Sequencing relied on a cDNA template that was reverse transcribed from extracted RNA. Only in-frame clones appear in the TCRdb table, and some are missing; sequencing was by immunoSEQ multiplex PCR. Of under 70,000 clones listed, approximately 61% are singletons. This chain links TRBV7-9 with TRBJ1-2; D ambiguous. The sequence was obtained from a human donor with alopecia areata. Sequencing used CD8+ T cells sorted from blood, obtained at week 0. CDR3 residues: CASSLDPGWDGYTF. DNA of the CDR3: TGTGCCAGCAGCTTAGATCCGGGATGGGATGGCTACACCTTC.